This T cell receptor beta chain was sequenced for a study of blood T cell repertoires in COVID-19. Study-level information: Some COVID-19 samples were acute and others convalescent; all came from the United States, Italy and Spain. In each case, the material was cDNA or gDNA derived from T cells, B-cell-depleted T cells, or PBMCs.

Assay: immunoSEQ multiplex PCR; the TCRdb copy retains only in-frame clones and omits some. The sample contains 150,000 to 200,000 clones, more than 70% of which appear only once. V was clipped by 0 bases and J by 9 bases; unmatched bases: 8. The CDR3 extends over 15 amino acids. The germline CDR1 and CDR2 sequences are SGDLS and YYNGEE. Specimen: peripheral blood. This chain connects TRBV9 to TRBJ2-1; 8 positions match TRBD1. The source of this sequence is a human donor in a cohort sampled during active COVID-19. Here the CDR3 DNA reads TGTGCCAGCAGCGTAGAAGGGGCCAGGGGGCTTGAGCAGTTCTTC. It specifies CASSVEGARGLEQFF. Filled out from reference TRBV9 and TRBJ2-1, the complete variable domain reads DSGVTQTPKHLITATGQRVTLRCSPRSGDLSVYWYQQSLDQGLQFLIQYYNGEERAKGNILERFSAQQFPDLHSELNLSSLELGDSALYFCASSVEGARGLEQFFGPGTRLTVL.